This is a list of T cell receptor beta chains from one sample in a study of cytomegalovirus exposure and HLA in healthy donors. The repertoire was sequenced with immunoSEQ multiplex PCR; TCRdb's copy has only in-frame clones and lacks some. This table has 150,000 to 200,000 clones, roughly 85% appearing once. Sequencing was done on a sample of PBMCs. The receptors derive from a man aged 45-60 years in good health and CMV-seropositive. CDR3s include the opening cysteine and the closing phenylalanine or tryptophan. Fields, in order: V gene, J gene, clone size, D gene, CDR3 DNA, CDR3 protein. D genes are given only for firm matches. Size values are once, few and many counts, or a class for expanded clones, and some rows have none.

V: TRBV7-8; J: TRBJ1-4; size: .; D: TRBD1; DNA: TGTGCCAGCAGCCCTCGGGACAGGGGCGAAAAACTGTTTTTT; CDR3: CASSPRDRGEKLFF
V: TRBV28; J: TRBJ1-1; size: .; D: TRBD1; DNA: TGTGCCAGCAGTTTAACAGGGGGATCCACTGAAGCTTTCTTT; CDR3: CASSLTGGSTEAFF
V: TRBV11-2; J: TRBJ2-3; size: .; D: TRBD2; DNA: TGTGCCAGCAGCTTCGGACTAGCGGGGGTGGGAGATACGCAGTATTTT; CDR3: CASSFGLAGVGDTQYF
V: TRBV13; J: TRBJ2-7; size: .; D: .; DNA: TGTGCCAGCAGCCGCCCCCGGGAAATTAGCTACGAGCAGTACTTC; CDR3: CASSRPREISYEQYF
V: TRBV27; J: TRBJ1-6; size: .; D: .; DNA: TGTGCCAGCAAACTACTCAGGGATAGTTATAATTCACCCCTCCACTTT; CDR3: CASKLLRDSYNSPLHF
V: TRBV5-1; J: TRBJ2-2; size: .; D: TRBD1; DNA: TGCGCCAGCACGTGGGACAGGGCTATCGGGGAGCTGTTTTTT; CDR3: CASTWDRAIGELFF
V: TRBV7-2; J: TRBJ1-1; size: .; D: .; DNA: TGTGCCAGCGTATCAGGCGTCCTCCCAAACACTGAAGCTTTCTTT; CDR3: CASVSGVLPNTEAFF
V: TRBV19; J: TRBJ1-5; size: .; D: TRBD1; DNA: TGTGCCAGTAGTATAGATCGGACAGGCTATAGCAATCAGCCCCAGCATTTT; CDR3: CASSIDRTGYSNQPQHF
V: TRBV9; J: TRBJ2-7; size: .; D: .; DNA: TGTGCCAGCAGCGTTGCAGGGGAAAAAATCTACGAGCAGTACTTC; CDR3: CASSVAGEKIYEQYF
V: TRBV5-4; J: TRBJ2-6; size: .; D: TRBD1; DNA: TGTGCCAGCAGCTTTAGGACAGGGGGCTTTGGGGCCAACGTCCTGACTTTC; CDR3: CASSFRTGGFGANVLTF
V: TRBV5-1; J: TRBJ2-3; size: .; D: TRBD2; DNA: TGCGCCAGCAGCCTAGCGGGGGCCCTAGATACGCAGTATTTT; CDR3: CASSLAGALDTQYF
V: TRBV6-5; J: TRBJ2-2; size: .; D: .; DNA: TGTGCCAGCAGTTACTCGAACGGAGCCACCGGGGAGCTGTTTTTT; CDR3: CASSYSNGATGELFF
V: TRBV5-1; J: TRBJ2-7; size: .; D: .; DNA: TGCGCCAGCAGCATGACAGGAAGCTCCTACGAGCAGTACTTC; CDR3: CASSMTGSSYEQYF
V: TRBV10-3; J: TRBJ2-7; size: .; D: .; DNA: TGTGCCACCGCAAACCGGAGCTCCTACGAGCAGTACTTC; CDR3: CATANRSSYEQYF
V: TRBV14; J: TRBJ1-2; size: .; D: TRBD1; DNA: TGTGCCAGCAGCCCACAGGGGATTAACTATGGCTACACCTTC; CDR3: CASSPQGINYGYTF
V: TRBV2; J: TRBJ1-4; size: .; D: .; DNA: TGTGCCAGCAGCCGTGCGGGGCGTAATGAAAAACTGTTTTTT; CDR3: CASSRAGRNEKLFF
V: TRBV6-5; J: TRBJ2-1; size: few; D: .; DNA: TGTGCCAGCAGCCAAAGAGACGGGGGTGAGCAGTTCTTC; CDR3: CASSQRDGGEQFF
V: TRBV7-8; J: TRBJ1-3; size: .; D: .; DNA: TGTGCCAGCAGCCCACAGGGATACTCTGGAAACACCATATATTTT; CDR3: CASSPQGYSGNTIYF
V: TRBV29-1; J: TRBJ2-1; size: .; D: .; DNA: TGCAGCGTGCCGGGACAACGAAGACAAAATGAGCAGTTCTTC; CDR3: CSVPGQRRQNEQFF
V: TRBV6-1; J: TRBJ2-7; size: .; D: .; DNA: TGTGCCAGCTTAACGGCCTACGAGCAGTACTTC; CDR3: CASLTAYEQYF
V: TRBV29-1; J: TRBJ2-1; size: .; D: .; DNA: TGCAGCGTTGACAGGATGGGCACCTCCGCGCTCAATGAGCAGTTCTTC; CDR3: CSVDRMGTSALNEQFF
V: TRBV6-1; J: TRBJ2-1; size: few; D: .; DNA: TGTGCCAGCAGTGAAGCGTGGCAGTACAATGAGCAGTTCTTC; CDR3: CASSEAWQYNEQFF
V: TRBV5-1; J: TRBJ2-7; size: few; D: TRBD1; DNA: TGCGCCAGCAGCTACCCGGGACAGGGCTACGAGCAGTACTTC; CDR3: CASSYPGQGYEQYF
V: TRBV6-1; J: TRBJ1-5; size: .; D: .; DNA: TGTGCCAGCAGTGACCAAGGGGTCCAGCCCCAGCATTTT; CDR3: CASSDQGVQPQHF
V: TRBV5-1; J: TRBJ2-5; size: .; D: TRBD1; DNA: TGCGCCAGCAGATCTGGCGACAGGGGACCCCAAGAGACCCAGTACTTC; CDR3: CASRSGDRGPQETQYF
V: TRBV30; J: TRBJ1-3; size: .; D: .; DNA: TGTGCCTGGAAGCGGTCTGGAAACACCATATATTTT; CDR3: CAWKRSGNTIYF
V: TRBV5-8; J: TRBJ1-5; size: .; D: .; DNA: TGTGCCAGCAGGGGCTCCAATCAGCCCCAGCATTTT; CDR3: CASRGSNQPQHF
V: TRBV9; J: TRBJ2-3; size: .; D: .; DNA: TGTGCCAGCAGCTCCTCCCCCGGAGGGGGCACAGATACGCAGTATTTT; CDR3: CASSSSPGGGTDTQYF
V: TRBV5-5; J: TRBJ2-7; size: .; D: TRBD1; DNA: TGTGCCAGCAGCTTGAGACAGGGACGCCTTCTCTACGAGCAGTACTTC; CDR3: CASSLRQGRLLYEQYF
V: TRBV9; J: TRBJ2-7; size: .; D: .; DNA: TGTGCCAGCAGCGTAGTGTCAGGGAACGAGCAGTACTTC; CDR3: CASSVVSGNEQYF
V: TRBV9; J: TRBJ2-3; size: .; D: TRBD2; DNA: TGTGCCAGCAGCCCAAGCGGGGGTGGCACAGATACGCAGTATTTT; CDR3: CASSPSGGGTDTQYF
V: TRBV19; J: TRBJ1-5; size: .; D: .; DNA: TGTGCCAGTAGTATAGTCGGGACATATAGCAATCAGCCCCAGCATTTT; CDR3: CASSIVGTYSNQPQHF
V: TRBV6-6; J: TRBJ2-3; size: .; D: .; DNA: TGTGCCAGCAGTTACTCGGCTAGCGCAGATACGCAGTATTTT; CDR3: CASSYSASADTQYF
V: TRBV6-4; J: TRBJ1-2; size: .; D: .; DNA: TGTGCCAGCAGTCAGACAGCAACGAACTATGGCTACACCTTC; CDR3: CASSQTATNYGYTF
V: TRBV9; J: TRBJ2-1; size: .; D: .; DNA: TGTGCCAGCAGCGCAGCCCAGGGGAATGAGCAGTTCTTC; CDR3: CASSAAQGNEQFF
V: TRBV28; J: TRBJ1-3; size: .; D: .; DNA: TGTGCCAGCAGTTTGAAACCCTGGCCTGACCAGGGCCGAGCAGGAAACACCATATATTTT; CDR3: CASSLKPWPDQGRAGNTIYF
V: TRBV9; J: TRBJ1-5; size: .; D: .; DNA: TGTGCCACATTAGGACACCAGGATCAGCCCCAGCATTTT; CDR3: CATLGHQDQPQHF
V: TRBV11-2; J: TRBJ1-4; size: few; D: .; DNA: TGTGCCAGCAGCTTAGCCCTCGGGGGAGTTGAAAAACTGTTTTTT; CDR3: CASSLALGGVEKLFF
V: TRBV6-6; J: TRBJ1-3; size: once; D: TRBD1; DNA: TGTGCCAGCAGTCCAACGACAGGGGGAAACACCATATATTTT; CDR3: CASSPTTGGNTIYF
V: TRBV5-1; J: TRBJ2-2; size: .; D: .; DNA: TGCGCCAGCAGCACGATAACAGGGACCAGGATCGCGAACACCGGGGAGCTGTTTTTT; CDR3: CASSTITGTRIANTGELFF
V: TRBV28; J: TRBJ2-3; size: .; D: .; DNA: TGTGCCAGCAGTCCATCGGACTCGAGGGGGACAGATACGCAGTATTTT; CDR3: CASSPSDSRGTDTQYF
V: TRBV6-5; J: TRBJ2-7; size: few; D: .; DNA: TGTGCCAGCAGTTACGGGAGAGGGCCCTACGAGCAGTACTTC; CDR3: CASSYGRGPYEQYF
V: TRBV29-1; J: TRBJ2-7; size: .; D: TRBD1; DNA: TGCAGCGTTGAAGATTCGTACTCCGGGACAGGGGGCTACGAGCAGTACTTC; CDR3: CSVEDSYSGTGGYEQYF
V: TRBV7-6; J: TRBJ1-6; size: .; D: TRBD1; DNA: TGTGCCAGCAGCTTAAGGACAGGGGATGGATCACCCCTCCACTTT; CDR3: CASSLRTGDGSPLHF
V: TRBV27; J: TRBJ1-5; size: .; D: TRBD1; DNA: TGTGCCAGCAGCTACAGGGGCAGCAATCAGCCCCAGCATTTT; CDR3: CASSYRGSNQPQHF
V: TRBV6-1; J: TRBJ1-6; size: .; D: TRBD1; DNA: TGTGCCAGCAGCAGACAGGGGAATAATTCACCCCTCCACTTT; CDR3: CASSRQGNNSPLHF
V: TRBV11-2; J: TRBJ1-1; size: once; D: TRBD1; DNA: TGTGCCAGCAGCCCAGGGGACAGGATGAACACTGAAGCTTTCTTT; CDR3: CASSPGDRMNTEAFF
V: TRBV5-1; J: TRBJ1-2; size: .; D: .; DNA: TGCGCCAGCAGTCCCATTTTTAGCGGCTACACCTTC; CDR3: CASSPIFSGYTF
V: TRBV2; J: TRBJ2-1; size: .; D: TRBD2; DNA: TGTGCCAGCAGTCTAGCGGGGGGGCTGAACAATGAGCAGTTCTTC; CDR3: CASSLAGGLNNEQFF
V: TRBV30; J: TRBJ1-6; size: .; D: .; DNA: TGTGCCTGGAGTGTAAGGGGGATGCCTAATTCACCCCTCCACTTT; CDR3: CAWSVRGMPNSPLHF
V: TRBV2; J: TRBJ2-7; size: .; D: .; DNA: TGTGCCAGCAGTCCCACCTACGAGCAGTACTTC; CDR3: CASSPTYEQYF
V: TRBV4-2; J: TRBJ2-7; size: once; D: .; DNA: TGTGCCAGCAGCCAAGTATTTAGCGGACCCTACGAGCAGTACTTC; CDR3: CASSQVFSGPYEQYF
V: TRBV19; J: TRBJ2-7; size: few; D: TRBD2; DNA: TGTGCCAGTAGCCTAGCGGGGGACCTCTACGAGCAGTACTTC; CDR3: CASSLAGDLYEQYF
V: TRBV5-4; J: TRBJ1-4; size: .; D: .; DNA: TGTGCCAGCAGCTTAGGACTCTCTCAGGGGGAAAAACTGTTTTTT; CDR3: CASSLGLSQGEKLFF
V: TRBV7-8; J: TRBJ1-1; size: .; D: .; DNA: TGTGCCAGCAGCTTGTCTCCATGGACACTGAACACTGAAGCTTTCTTT; CDR3: CASSLSPWTLNTEAFF
V: TRBV30; J: TRBJ1-1; size: few; D: TRBD1; DNA: TGTGCCTGGAGCGTTGGGACAGGGTTAGCTGGAGGTGAAGCTTTCTTT; CDR3: CAWSVGTGLAGGEAFF
V: TRBV5-4; J: TRBJ2-1; size: .; D: TRBD2; DNA: TGTGCCAGCAGTCCGGGACTAGCGGACTACAATGAGCAGTTCTTC; CDR3: CASSPGLADYNEQFF